This T cell receptor beta chain originates from a study of blood T cell repertoires in COVID-19. In the study overall: The cDNA or gDNA used as material had been derived from T cells, B-cell-depleted T cells, or PBMCs.

Sequencing was performed with immunoSEQ multiplex PCR; in TCRdb, only in-frame clones are kept and a portion is missing. The sample comprises 200,000 to 300,000 clones, approximately 85% of which are singletons, and roughly 1.9% rests with the top ten. Per germline, CDR1 PRHDT and CDR2 FYEKMQ (reference sequence). Between the trimmed V and J ends, which lost 0 bases and 0 bases, there was a span of 8 bases. The CDR3 has 15 residues. Two consecutive negative NP/OP PCR tests, clearance, or resolved symptoms defined Cohort 3 recovery. Sequencing used PBMCs or T cells enriched from blood (not recorded which). The origin of this receptor is a woman aged 45-60 years who had recovered from COVID-19. The genes are TRBV13 and TRBJ1-1; no definite D call. The CDR3 sequence is CASSLGGGLNTEAFF. The CDR3 DNA follows: TGTGCCAGCAGCTTAGGAGGAGGGCTGAACACTGAAGCTTTCTTT. The variable domain in full, completed from reference TRBV13 and TRBJ1-1, reads AAGVIQSPRHLIKEKRETATLKCYPIPRHDTVYWYQQGPGQDPQFLISFYEKMQSDKGSIPDRFSAQQFSDYHSELNMSSLELGDSALYFCASSLGGGLNTEAFFGQGTRLTVV.